This T cell receptor beta chain was captured in a study of T cell responses to AZD1222 COVID-19 vaccine. Study-wide results and limits: Sampling captured repertoires only after the peak T cell response. Increases in Spike-specific TCR breadth and depth were seen after two AZD1222 doses. Dominant at 160-218 and 743-854, vaccine-associated CD4 TCRs also spanned spike. Unmutated regions of variants are reportedly targeted by nearly half of spike-specific TCRs.

The CDR3 runs 14 residues. Germline V CDR1 and CDR2: SEHNR, FQNEAQ (reference sequence). V trimming: 0 bases; J trimming: 8 bases; junction bases outside the gene matches: 6. Libraries were prepared by immunoSEQ multiplex PCR; TCRdb keeps only in-frame clonotypes and omits some of them. Of 150,000 to 200,000 clones in the sample, about 89% were seen once. Points on this clone: Its antigen is undetermined.

The clonotype was recovered from an adult in good health. The sequenced sample was peripheral blood, obtained on day 0 of MenACWY control vaccination. This chain connects TRBV7-9 to TRBJ1-2; 7 nucleotides match TRBD1. The CDR3 here is CASSLADRVEGYTF. DNA for the CDR3: TGTGCCAGCAGCTTAGCTGACAGGGTCGAAGGCTACACCTTC. Full variable domain (outside the CDR3, taken from reference TRBV7-9 and TRBJ1-2): DTGVSQNPRHKITKRGQNVTFRCDPISEHNRLYWYRQTLGQGPEFLTYFQNEAQLEKSRLLSDRFSAERPKGSFSTLEIQRTEQGDSAMYLCASSLADRVEGYTFGSGTRLTVV.